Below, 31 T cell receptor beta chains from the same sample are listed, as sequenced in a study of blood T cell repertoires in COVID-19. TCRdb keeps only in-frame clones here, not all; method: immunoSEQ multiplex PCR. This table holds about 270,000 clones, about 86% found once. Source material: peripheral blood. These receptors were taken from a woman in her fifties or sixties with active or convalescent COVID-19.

The CDR3: CASRRDIRGNTIYF. CDR3 bases: TGTGCCAGCAGACGGGACATTCGGGGAAACACCATATATTTT. The rearrangement joins TRBV6-5 to TRBJ1-3; tentatively, D is TRBD1 (6 bases). V was pared by 6 bases and J by 4 bases, with 13 bases between. This CDR3 has 14 amino acids. Germline loops: CDR1 MNHEY, CDR2 SVGAGI.

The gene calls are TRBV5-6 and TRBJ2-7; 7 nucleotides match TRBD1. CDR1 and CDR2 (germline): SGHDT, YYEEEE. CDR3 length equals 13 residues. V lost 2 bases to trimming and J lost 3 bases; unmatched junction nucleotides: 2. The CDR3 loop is CASSFRDSYEQYF. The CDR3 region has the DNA TGTGCCAGCAGCTTCCGGGACAGCTACGAGCAGTACTTC.

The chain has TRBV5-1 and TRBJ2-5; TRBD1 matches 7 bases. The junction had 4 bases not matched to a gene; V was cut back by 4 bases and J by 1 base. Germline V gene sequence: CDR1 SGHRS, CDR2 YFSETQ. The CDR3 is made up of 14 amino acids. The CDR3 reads CASSKQGFQETQYF. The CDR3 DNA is TGCGCCAGCAGCAAACAGGGGTTCCAAGAGACCCAGTACTTC. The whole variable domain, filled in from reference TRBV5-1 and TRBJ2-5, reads KAGVTQTPRYLIKTRGQQVTLSCSPISGHRSVSWYQQTPGQGLQFLFEYFSETQRNKGNFPGRFSGRQFSNSRSEMNVSTLELGDSALYLCASSKQGFQETQYFGPGTRLLVL.

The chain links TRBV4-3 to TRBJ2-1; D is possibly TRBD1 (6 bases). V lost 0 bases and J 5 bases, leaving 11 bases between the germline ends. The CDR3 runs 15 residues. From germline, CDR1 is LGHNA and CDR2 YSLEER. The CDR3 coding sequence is TGCGCCAGCAGCCAAGAAGGGAACAGGGACAATGAGCAGTTCTTC. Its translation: CASSQEGNRDNEQFF.

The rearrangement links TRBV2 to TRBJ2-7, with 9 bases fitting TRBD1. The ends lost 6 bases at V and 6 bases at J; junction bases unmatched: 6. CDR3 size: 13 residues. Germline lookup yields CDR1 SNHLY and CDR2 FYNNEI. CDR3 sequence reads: CASRITGGAEQYF. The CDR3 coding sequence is TGTGCCAGCAGGATAACAGGGGGCGCCGAGCAGTACTTC.

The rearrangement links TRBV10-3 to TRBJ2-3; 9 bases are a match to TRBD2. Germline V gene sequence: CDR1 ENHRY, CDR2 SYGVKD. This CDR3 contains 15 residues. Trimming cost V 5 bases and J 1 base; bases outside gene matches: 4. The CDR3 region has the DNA TGTGCCATCAGTACTTCTAGCGGGGGCACAGATACGCAGTATTTT. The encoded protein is CAISTSSGGTDTQYF.

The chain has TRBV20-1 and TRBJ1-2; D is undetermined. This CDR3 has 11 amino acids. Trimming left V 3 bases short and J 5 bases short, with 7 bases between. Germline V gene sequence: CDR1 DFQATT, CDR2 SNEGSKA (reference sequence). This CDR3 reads CSASSGYGYTF. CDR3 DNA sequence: TGCAGTGCTAGTTCGGGGTATGGCTACACCTTC.

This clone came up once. This CDR3 reads CASTNGGTEAFF. DNA of the CDR3: TGTGCCAGCACCAACGGGGGCACTGAAGCTTTCTTT. J is TRBJ1-1 and V is TRBV2, with D maybe TRBD1 (5 bases). Trimming pared 7 bases from V and 4 bases from J, leaving 10 bases between. The CDR3 has 12 amino acids. Per the germline V gene, CDR1 is SNHLY and CDR2 is FYNNEI.

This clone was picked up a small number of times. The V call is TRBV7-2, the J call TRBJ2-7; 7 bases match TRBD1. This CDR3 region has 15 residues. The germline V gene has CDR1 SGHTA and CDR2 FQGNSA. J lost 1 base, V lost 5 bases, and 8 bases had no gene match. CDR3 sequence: CASSPRTGQSYEQYF. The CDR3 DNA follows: TGTGCCAGCAGCCCTAGGACGGGACAGTCCTACGAGCAGTACTTC.

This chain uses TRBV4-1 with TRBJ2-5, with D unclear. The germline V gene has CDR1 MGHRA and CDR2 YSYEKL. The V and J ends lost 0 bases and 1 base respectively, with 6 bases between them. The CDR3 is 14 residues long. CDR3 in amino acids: CASSQDVSQETQYF. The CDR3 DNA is TGCGCCAGCAGCCAAGACGTGTCCCAAGAGACCCAGTACTTC.

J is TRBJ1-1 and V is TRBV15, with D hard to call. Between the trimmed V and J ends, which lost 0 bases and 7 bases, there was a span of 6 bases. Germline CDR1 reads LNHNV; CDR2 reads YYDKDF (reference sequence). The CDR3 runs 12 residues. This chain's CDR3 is CATSRDISEAFF. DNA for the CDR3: TGTGCCACCAGCAGAGATATCAGTGAAGCTTTCTTT.

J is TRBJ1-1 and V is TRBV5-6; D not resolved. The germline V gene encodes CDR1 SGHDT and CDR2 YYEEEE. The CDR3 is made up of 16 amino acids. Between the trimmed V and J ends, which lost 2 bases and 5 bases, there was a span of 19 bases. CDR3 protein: CASSFVFSRRGTEAFF. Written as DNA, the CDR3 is TGTGCCAGCAGCTTTGTCTTTTCGCGGAGAGGAACTGAAGCTTTCTTT.

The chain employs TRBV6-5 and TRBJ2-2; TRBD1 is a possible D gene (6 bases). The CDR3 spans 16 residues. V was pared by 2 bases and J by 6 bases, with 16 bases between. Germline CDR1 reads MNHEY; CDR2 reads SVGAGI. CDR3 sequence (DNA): TGTGCCAGCAGTTACCGTTACAACACAGGGCCCGGGGAGCTGTTTTTT. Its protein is CASSYRYNTGPGELFF.

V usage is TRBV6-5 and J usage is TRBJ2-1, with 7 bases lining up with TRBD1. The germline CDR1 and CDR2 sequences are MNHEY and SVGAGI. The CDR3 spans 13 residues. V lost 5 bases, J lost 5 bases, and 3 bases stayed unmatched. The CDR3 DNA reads TGTGCCAGCAGTCCCGGGACAGACAATGAGCAGTTCTTC. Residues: CASSPGTDNEQFF.

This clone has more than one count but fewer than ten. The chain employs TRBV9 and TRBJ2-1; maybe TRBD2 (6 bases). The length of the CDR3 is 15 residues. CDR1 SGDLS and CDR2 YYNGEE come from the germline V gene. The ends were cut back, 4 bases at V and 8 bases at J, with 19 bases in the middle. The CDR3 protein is CASSPGAGRLDEQFF. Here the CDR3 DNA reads TGTGCCAGCAGCCCAGGAGCGGGCCGCCTCGATGAGCAGTTCTTC. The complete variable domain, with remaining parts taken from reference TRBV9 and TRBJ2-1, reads DSGVTQTPKHLITATGQRVTLRCSPRSGDLSVYWYQQSLDQGLQFLIQYYNGEERAKGNILERFSAQQFPDLHSELNLSSLELGDSALYFCASSPGAGRLDEQFFGPGTRLTVL.

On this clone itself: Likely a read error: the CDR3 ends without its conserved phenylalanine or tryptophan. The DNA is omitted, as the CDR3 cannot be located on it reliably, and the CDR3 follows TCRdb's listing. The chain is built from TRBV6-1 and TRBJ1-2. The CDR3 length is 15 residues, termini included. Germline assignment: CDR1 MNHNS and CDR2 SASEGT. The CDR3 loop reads CASSELHREGRFTSA.

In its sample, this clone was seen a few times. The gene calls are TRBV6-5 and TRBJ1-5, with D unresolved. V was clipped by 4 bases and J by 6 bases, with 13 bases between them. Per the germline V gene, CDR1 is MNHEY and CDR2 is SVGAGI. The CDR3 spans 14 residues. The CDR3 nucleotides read TGTGCCAGCAGTTCTCGTCAGTTTGGTCAGCCCCAGCATTTT. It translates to CASSSRQFGQPQHF.

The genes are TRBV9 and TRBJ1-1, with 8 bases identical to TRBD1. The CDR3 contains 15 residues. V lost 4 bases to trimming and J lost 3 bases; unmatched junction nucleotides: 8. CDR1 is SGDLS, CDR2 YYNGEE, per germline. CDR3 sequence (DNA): TGTGCCAGCAGCAGACAGGGGAGGTTAGACACTGAAGCTTTCTTT. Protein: CASSRQGRLDTEAFF.

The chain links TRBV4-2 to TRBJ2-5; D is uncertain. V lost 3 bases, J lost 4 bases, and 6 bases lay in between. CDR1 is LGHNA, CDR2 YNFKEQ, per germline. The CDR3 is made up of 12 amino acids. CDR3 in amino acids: CASSQELETQYF. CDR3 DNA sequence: TGTGCCAGCAGCCAGGAGTTAGAGACCCAGTACTTC.

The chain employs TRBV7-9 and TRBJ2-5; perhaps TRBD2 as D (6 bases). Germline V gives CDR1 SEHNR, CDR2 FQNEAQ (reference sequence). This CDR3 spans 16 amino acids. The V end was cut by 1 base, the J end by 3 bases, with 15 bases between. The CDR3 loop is CASSLVRDSGKETQYF. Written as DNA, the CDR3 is TGTGCCAGCAGCTTAGTGAGGGACTCGGGGAAAGAGACCCAGTACTTC.

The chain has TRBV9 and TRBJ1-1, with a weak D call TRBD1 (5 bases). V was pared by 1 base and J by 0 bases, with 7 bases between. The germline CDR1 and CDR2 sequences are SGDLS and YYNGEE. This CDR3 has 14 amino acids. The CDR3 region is CASSVKGVNTEAFF. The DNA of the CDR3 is TGTGCCAGCAGCGTAAAAGGGGTGAACACTGAAGCTTTCTTT.

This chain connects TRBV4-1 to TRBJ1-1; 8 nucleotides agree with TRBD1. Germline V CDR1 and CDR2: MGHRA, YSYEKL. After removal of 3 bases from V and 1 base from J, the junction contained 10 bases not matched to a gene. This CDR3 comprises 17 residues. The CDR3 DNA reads TGCGCCAGCAGCCAGTTCCCCCCCGGGACAGGGAACACTGAAGCTTTCTTT. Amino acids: CASSQFPPGTGNTEAFF.

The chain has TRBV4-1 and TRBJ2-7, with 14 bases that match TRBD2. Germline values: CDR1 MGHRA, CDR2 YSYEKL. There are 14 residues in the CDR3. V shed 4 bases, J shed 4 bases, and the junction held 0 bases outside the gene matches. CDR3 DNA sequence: TGCGCCAGCAGCCGACTAGCGGGGGGGTACGAGCAGTACTTC. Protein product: CASSRLAGGYEQYF.

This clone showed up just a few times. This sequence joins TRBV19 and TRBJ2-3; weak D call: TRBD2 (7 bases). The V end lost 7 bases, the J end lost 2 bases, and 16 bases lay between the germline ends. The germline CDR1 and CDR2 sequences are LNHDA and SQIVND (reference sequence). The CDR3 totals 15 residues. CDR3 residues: CASTMGAGDTDTQYF. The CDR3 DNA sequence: TGTGCCAGTACCATGGGGGCGGGAGACACAGATACGCAGTATTTT.

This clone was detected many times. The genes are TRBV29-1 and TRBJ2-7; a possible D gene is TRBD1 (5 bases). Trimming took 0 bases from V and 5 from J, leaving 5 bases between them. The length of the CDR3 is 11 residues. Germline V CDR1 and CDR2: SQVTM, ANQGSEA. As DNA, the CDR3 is TGCAGCGTTGAAGACAGGGACGAGCAGTACTTC. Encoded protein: CSVEDRDEQYF.

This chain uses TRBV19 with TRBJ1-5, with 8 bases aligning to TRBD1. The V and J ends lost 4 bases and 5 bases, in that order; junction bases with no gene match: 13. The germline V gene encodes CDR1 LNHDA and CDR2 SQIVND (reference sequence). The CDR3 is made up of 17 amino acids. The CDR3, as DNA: TGTGCCAGTAGTACGAACCGGGACAGGCGAGGGTATCAGCCCCAGCATTTT. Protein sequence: CASSTNRDRRGYQPQHF.

The DNA of the CDR3 is TGTGCCAGCAGCCAAGATCGGGGATCCCCGACAACTAATGAAAAACTGTTTTTT. Protein sequence: CASSQDRGSPTTNEKLFF. The chain uses TRBV4-2 and TRBJ1-4; D is uncertain. The ends were cut back, 0 bases at V and 0 bases at J, with 14 bases in the middle. This CDR3 spans 18 amino acids. Per germline, CDR1 LGHNA and CDR2 YNFKEQ.

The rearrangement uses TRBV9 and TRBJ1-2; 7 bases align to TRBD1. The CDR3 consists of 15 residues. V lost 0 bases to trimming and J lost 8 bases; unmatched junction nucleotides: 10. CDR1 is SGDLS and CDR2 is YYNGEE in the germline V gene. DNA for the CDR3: TGTGCCAGCAGCGTAGGGCCCTCAGGGGGTCGGGGCTACACCTTC. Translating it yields CASSVGPSGGRGYTF.

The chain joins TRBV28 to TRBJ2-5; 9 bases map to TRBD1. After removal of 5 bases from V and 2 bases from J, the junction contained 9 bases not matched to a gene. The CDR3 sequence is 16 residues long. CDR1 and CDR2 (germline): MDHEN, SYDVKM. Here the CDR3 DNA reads TGTGCCAGCAGTGACCGAACAGGGGGCAAGCAAGAGACCCAGTACTTC. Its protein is CASSDRTGGKQETQYF.

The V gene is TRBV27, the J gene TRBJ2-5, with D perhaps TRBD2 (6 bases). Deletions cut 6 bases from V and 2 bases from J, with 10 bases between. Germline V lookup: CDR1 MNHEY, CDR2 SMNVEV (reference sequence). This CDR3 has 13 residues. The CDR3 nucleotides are TGTGCCAGCAGGGGAGGATTACAAGAGACCCAGTACTTC. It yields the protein CASRGGLQETQYF.

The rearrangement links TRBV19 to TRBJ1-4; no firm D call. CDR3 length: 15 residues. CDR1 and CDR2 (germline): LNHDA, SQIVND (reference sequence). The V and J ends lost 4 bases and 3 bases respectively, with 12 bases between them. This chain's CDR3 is CASSNSPAPNEKLFF. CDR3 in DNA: TGTGCCAGTAGTAACTCCCCCGCACCTAATGAAAAACTGTTTTTT.